This T cell receptor (beta chain) originates from a study of blood T cell repertoires in COVID-19 (dated by TCRdb to 2018 to 2020). With regard to the full study: Samples from collaborators originated in the United States, Italy and Spain and spanned both the acute and convalescent phases of COVID-19. The material from the prospective study consisted of cDNA or gDNA derived from T cells, B-cell-depleted T cells, or PBMCs. Deeply sampled blood TCRbeta repertoires from subjects exposed to, actively infected with, or recovered from COVID-19 were included in the dataset. A freely available public database, intended as a resource for researchers studying the immune response to SARS-CoV-2, is where the repertoires were released. Samples were obtained from the ongoing ImmuneRACE study (first 160 participants) and from about 1,300 subjects provided by 6 global collaborators. A de-identified subject ID, COVID-19 status, age in years and sex were almost always included in the sample metadata. HLA class I and class II types, where available, came from metadata supplied by the sample provider rather than from assay-based typing.

Regarding this clone: Its antigen target is currently unknown. Base quality data are lacking; no much larger clone is found one base away.

Here is what the overall study found, with its caveats: The quantity of clinical and demographic metadata differed by source and by participant and was supplied without curation.

Collaborating institutions collected whole blood in K2EDTA tubes following their own protocols. For TCRbeta analysis, collaborators shipped samples as frozen whole blood, isolated PBMCs, or DNA extracted from either of those sample types. The V end gives up 8 bases and the J end 1 base, leaving 14 bases in the junction not matched to a gene. From the cysteine through the phenylalanine, the CDR3 covers 17 amino acids. The entry retains the CDR3 DNA only, 51 bases that are in frame from base 1. The germline V gene provides CDR1 MGHRA and CDR2 YSYEKL. TCRbeta CDR3 regions were amplified from genomic DNA by means of the immunoSEQ Assay, a bias-controlled multiplex PCR. On the study's bioinformatics: The number of nucleated cells in each sample was estimated by amplification of reference gene primers within the assay. To quantify the absolute abundance of each unique TCRbeta CDR3 rearrangement, sequence reads were collapsed and filtered. For each sample, productive Simpson clonality was calculated as the square root of Simpson's diversity index across productive rearrangements. The table was pulled from immuneACCESS by TCRdb, which kept in-frame rearrangements only. Such tables lose some clones; where checked, under half of the loss comes from unresolved V genes, and the rest has no known cause. V and J calls and clone size are those listed in that table; D and trimming were worked out from the DNA. The sample contains about 360,000 clones, around 86% of them found a single time. Of the sample, around 2.9% is held by the ten largest clones.

The chain is assembled from TRBV4-1 and TRBJ1-1, with 9 central nucleotides matching TRBD1. The origin of this receptor is a human donor in a cohort sampled during active COVID-19. The sample was peripheral blood. The CDR3 amino acid sequence is: CASERGGGQGPNTEAFF. The sequence in DNA is TGCGCCAGCGAACGAGGGGGGGGACAGGGACCGAACACTGAAGCTTTCTTT.